A selection of T cell receptor beta chains follows, all from one sample in a study of early T cells in non-severe SARS-CoV-2 infection. TCRdb analysed the 5' RACE reads with MiXCR anew, one entry per CDR3 protein. The table records about 80,000 distinct CDR3 sequences, about 12% of them present only once. Material: whole blood, obtained at baseline. These receptor sequences come from an adult who was a healthcare worker with PCR-confirmed SARS-CoV-2 infection or an uninfected control (not recorded which). The donor label of this sample is uncertain. The CDR3 runs from the conserved cysteine through the conserved F or W. A D gene is named only where the DNA matches it firmly. Some rows mark clone size as missing; the rest say once, few, many or name a class of expanded clone.

clone_size: many
d_call: NA
v_call: TRBV12-3/TRBV12-4
cdr3_length: 15
j_call: TRBJ1-6
cdr3_aa: CASRRDGGRNSPLHF
cdr3_nt: TGTGCCAGCAGGCGGGATGGGGGACGTAATTCACCCCTCCACTTT

clone_size: many
d_call: NA
v_call: TRBV3-1
cdr3_length: 14
j_call: TRBJ2-3
cdr3_aa: CASSHGRGPTTQYF
cdr3_nt: TGTGCCAGCAGCCATGGTCGAGGGCCCACCACGCAGTATTTT

clone_size: many
d_call: NA
v_call: TRBV5-1
cdr3_length: 14
j_call: TRBJ2-1
cdr3_aa: CASSFKSPVNEQFF
cdr3_nt: TGCGCCAGCAGCTTCAAGAGTCCGGTCAATGAGCAGTTCTTC

clone_size: NA
d_call: NA
v_call: TRBV4-3
cdr3_length: 17
j_call: TRBJ1-6
cdr3_aa: CASSQEQGKGYNSPLHF
cdr3_nt: TGCGCCAGCAGCCAAGAACAGGGCAAGGGATATAATTCACCCCTCCACTTT

clone_size: NA
d_call: NA
v_call: TRBV15
cdr3_length: 16
j_call: TRBJ1-1
cdr3_aa: CATSRDLGALNTEAFF
cdr3_nt: TGTGCCACCAGCAGAGATTTGGGGGCCCTGAACACTGAAGCTTTCTTT

clone_size: NA
d_call: NA
v_call: TRBV20-1
cdr3_length: 15
j_call: TRBJ2-1
cdr3_aa: CSARQDPSSYNEQFF
cdr3_nt: TGCAGTGCTAGACAGGATCCCAGCTCCTACAATGAGCAGTTCTTC

clone_size: NA
d_call: NA
v_call: TRBV5-1
cdr3_length: 13
j_call: TRBJ2-1
cdr3_aa: CASSLAQGHEQFF
cdr3_nt: TGCGCCAGCAGCTTGGCACAGGGCCATGAGCAGTTCTTC

clone_size: NA
d_call: NA
v_call: TRBV10-3
cdr3_length: 15
j_call: TRBJ1-1
cdr3_aa: CAINDPGRANTEAFF
cdr3_nt: TGTGCCATCAACGACCCGGGACGAGCGAACACTGAAGCTTTCTTT

clone_size: many
d_call: NA
v_call: TRBV7-3
cdr3_length: 14
j_call: TRBJ1-1
cdr3_aa: CASSLQGTNTEAFF
cdr3_nt: TGTGCCAGCAGCTTGCAGGGGACGAACACTGAAGCTTTCTTT

clone_size: few
d_call: NA
v_call: TRBV6-1
cdr3_length: 14
j_call: TRBJ1-6
cdr3_aa: CASSVDSYASPLHF
cdr3_nt: TGTGCCAGCAGCGTAGACTCGTACGCTTCACCCCTCCACTTT

clone_size: many
d_call: NA
v_call: TRBV29-1
cdr3_length: 9
j_call: TRBJ2-1
cdr3_aa: CSVSGEQFF
cdr3_nt: TGCAGCGTCTCTGGTGAGCAGTTCTTC

clone_size: many
d_call: NA
v_call: TRBV9
cdr3_length: 14
j_call: TRBJ1-5
cdr3_aa: CASGLGDSNQPQHF
cdr3_nt: TGTGCAAGCGGGCTGGGAGATAGCAATCAGCCCCAGCATTTT

clone_size: NA
d_call: NA
v_call: TRBV20-1
cdr3_length: 12
j_call: TRBJ1-3
cdr3_aa: CSARGSGNTIYF
cdr3_nt: TGCAGTGCTAGAGGATCTGGAAACACCATATATTTT

clone_size: NA
d_call: TRBD1
v_call: TRBV20-1
cdr3_length: 17
j_call: TRBJ1-3
cdr3_aa: CSARDPGQGASGNTIYF
cdr3_nt: TGCAGTGCTAGAGATCCCGGACAGGGGGCATCTGGAAACACCATATATTTT

clone_size: NA
d_call: NA
v_call: TRBV18
cdr3_length: 13
j_call: TRBJ2-7
cdr3_aa: CASSPTVSYEQYF
cdr3_nt: TGTGCCAGCTCACCGACTGTCTCCTACGAGCAGTACTTC

clone_size: NA
d_call: NA
v_call: TRBV20-1
cdr3_length: 11
j_call: TRBJ1-1
cdr3_aa: CRARGYTEAFF
cdr3_nt: TGCAGAGCCAGGGGTTACACTGAAGCTTTCTTT

clone_size: NA
d_call: NA
v_call: TRBV7-2
cdr3_length: 15
j_call: TRBJ2-7
cdr3_aa: CASKNLGTGWYEQYF
cdr3_nt: TGTGCCAGCAAAAACTTGGGCACAGGGTGGTACGAGCAGTACTTC

clone_size: NA
d_call: NA
v_call: TRBV4-2
cdr3_length: 14
j_call: TRBJ2-7
cdr3_aa: CASSQFSFTYEQYF
cdr3_nt: TGTGCCAGCAGCCAGTTCTCATTCACCTACGAGCAGTACTTC

clone_size: many
d_call: NA
v_call: TRBV10-3
cdr3_length: 16
j_call: TRBJ2-2
cdr3_aa: CAISEPGRSNTGELFF
cdr3_nt: TGTGCCATCAGCGAACCGGGACGGAGCAACACCGGGGAGCTGTTTTTT

clone_size: NA
d_call: NA
v_call: TRBV20-1
cdr3_length: 12
j_call: TRBJ1-4
cdr3_aa: CSARWGNEKLFF
cdr3_nt: TGCAGTGCTAGGTGGGGGAATGAAAAACTGTTTTTT

clone_size: few
d_call: NA
v_call: TRBV7-3
cdr3_length: 13
j_call: TRBJ1-1
cdr3_aa: CASSFATNTEAFF
cdr3_nt: TGTGCCAGCAGCTTCGCCACGAACACTGAAGCTTTCTTT

clone_size: few
d_call: NA
v_call: TRBV12-3/TRBV12-4
cdr3_length: 14
j_call: TRBJ2-7
cdr3_aa: CASSFGGLWREQYF
cdr3_nt: TGTGCCAGCAGTTTCGGAGGACTCTGGCGCGAGCAGTACTTC

clone_size: NA
d_call: NA
v_call: TRBV2
cdr3_length: 13
j_call: TRBJ2-1
cdr3_aa: CASSDGDYNEQFF
cdr3_nt: TGTGCCAGCAGTGACGGGGACTACAATGAGCAGTTCTTC

clone_size: NA
d_call: TRBD1
v_call: TRBV27
cdr3_length: 14
j_call: TRBJ1-2
cdr3_aa: CASSSDRGNYGYTF
cdr3_nt: TGTGCCAGCAGTTCGGACAGGGGAAACTATGGCTACACCTTC

clone_size: once
d_call: NA
v_call: TRBV12-2
cdr3_length: 13
j_call: TRBJ1-2
cdr3_aa: CASRLVSGYGYTF
cdr3_nt: TGTGCAAGTCGCTTAGTTTCGGGGTATGGCTACACCTTC

clone_size: few
d_call: TRBD2
v_call: TRBV7-9
cdr3_length: 21
j_call: TRBJ2-3
cdr3_aa: CASSLTRTSGGRRSSTDTQYF
cdr3_nt: TGTGCCAGCAGCCTTACCCGGACTAGCGGGGGGCGACGATCTAGCACAGATACGCAGTATTTT

clone_size: many
d_call: TRBD2
v_call: TRBV2
cdr3_length: 16
j_call: TRBJ2-1
cdr3_aa: CASQSLAGDQYNEQFF
cdr3_nt: TGTGCCAGCCAGTCTCTAGCGGGAGATCAGTACAATGAGCAGTTCTTC

clone_size: NA
d_call: NA
v_call: TRBV29-1
cdr3_length: 12
j_call: TRBJ1-1
cdr3_aa: CSVFRPNTEAFF
cdr3_nt: TGCAGCGTTTTTAGGCCGAACACTGAAGCTTTCTTT

clone_size: NA
d_call: TRBD2
v_call: TRBV4-1
cdr3_length: 17
j_call: TRBJ2-5
cdr3_aa: CASSQEAPSGEGETQYF
cdr3_nt: TGCGCCAGCAGCCAAGAAGCGCCTAGCGGTGAGGGAGAGACCCAGTACTTC